The rows below give T cell receptor beta chains drawn from one sample of a study of T-cell reconstitution after alpha-beta-depleted transplantation in children. TCRdb passed the PCR reads through MiXCR, listing each CDR3 protein once. The data contain around 500,000 distinct CDR3 sequences, under 30% of them singletons. The sample consisted of PBMCs, mostly from graft donor cells, taken 360 days after TCRalphabeta/CD19-depleted stem cell transplant. The source is a boy under two years old who had a stem cell transplant for acute myeloid leukemia, so the T cells may come from the graft donor. Each CDR3 is given with its conserved first and last residue. D genes are given only for firm matches. Clone size, where shown, is once, few, many, or a class for clones that have expanded.

clone size	D gene	V gene	J gene	CDR3 protein	CDR3 DNA
NA	NA	TRBV6-5	TRBJ1-3	CASSYSIGGLSGNTIYF	TGTGCCAGCAGTTACTCGATAGGAGGCCTCTCTGGAAACACCATATATTTT
few	NA	TRBV7-2	TRBJ2-3	CASSLRGAQGTQYF	TGTGCCAGCAGCTTAAGAGGGGCTCAGGGTACGCAGTATTTT
NA	NA	TRBV11-3	TRBJ1-1	CASSWTRNTEAFF	TGTGCCAGCAGCTGGACCCGGAACACTGAAGCTTTCTTT
many	NA	TRBV20-1	TRBJ2-1	CSVAQKNEQFF	TGCAGTGTCGCACAGAAGAATGAGCAGTTCTTC
NA	NA	TRBV5-1	TRBJ2-2	CASSLDASGELFF	TGCGCCAGCAGCTTGGATGCCAGCGGGGAGCTGTTTTTT
NA	NA	TRBV7-3	TRBJ2-1	CASSPKYSSYNEQFF	TGTGCCAGCAGCCCCAAATATAGCTCCTACAATGAGCAGTTCTTC
many	NA	TRBV24-1	TRBJ1-5	CATSGSWVNQPQHF	TGTGCCACCAGCGGTAGCTGGGTCAACCAGCCCCAGCATTTT
NA	NA	TRBV12-3/TRBV12-4	TRBJ1-5	CASSFMQSDQPQHF	TGTGCCAGCAGTTTCATGCAGTCGGATCAGCCCCAGCATTTT
many	TRBD1	TRBV12-3/TRBV12-4	TRBJ2-1	CASTVRGPNEQFF	TGTGCCAGCACTGTTAGGGGGCCCAATGAGCAGTTCTTC
few	TRBD1	TRBV29-1	TRBJ2-2	CSVEGGQGLGNTGELFF	TGCAGCGTTGAAGGGGGACAGGGATTGGGGAACACCGGGGAGCTGTTTTTT
few	TRBD2	TRBV20-1	TRBJ2-1	CSARGTSWGEQFF	TGCAGTGCTAGGGGGACTAGCTGGGGTGAGCAGTTCTTC
NA	NA	TRBV9	TRBJ2-1	CASSVVTTYNEQFF	TGTGCCAGCAGCGTAGTGACAACCTACAATGAGCAGTTCTTC
few	NA	TRBV6-5	TRBJ1-2	CASTLDGYGYTF	TGTGCCAGCACCTTGGACGGCTATGGCTACACCTTC
NA	NA	TRBV24-1	TRBJ1-5	CATSPGSGANQPQHF	TGTGCCACCAGTCCAGGGTCGGGGGCTAATCAGCCCCAGCATTTT
NA	NA	TRBV7-9	TRBJ2-3	CASSHLGNTDTQYF	TGTGCCAGCAGCCACTTAGGAAACACAGATACGCAGTATTTT
few	TRBD2	TRBV5-5	TRBJ2-1	CASSLGVAGGISYNEQFF	TGTGCCAGCAGCTTGGGTGTAGCGGGGGGGATCTCCTACAATGAGCAGTTCTTC
few	TRBD1	TRBV7-2	TRBJ2-7	CASRFDRGYEQYF	TGTGCCAGCAGATTTGACAGGGGCTACGAGCAGTACTTC
few	NA	TRBV6-5	TRBJ2-5	CASSFGRAVGETQYF	TGTGCCAGCAGTTTCGGCAGGGCGGTCGGCGAGACCCAGTACTTC
NA	TRBD2	TRBV27	TRBJ2-2	CASSLIAGGPSNTGELFF	TGTGCCAGCAGTTTGATTGCGGGGGGGCCGTCGAACACCGGGGAGCTGTTTTTT
NA	NA	TRBV6-1	TRBJ1-1	CASSTLAGPVNGAFF	TGTGCCAGCAGTACCCTTGCCGGGCCGGTAAATGGAGCTTTCTTT
many	NA	TRBV11-2	TRBJ2-3	CASSSGVGPDTQYF	TGTGCCAGCAGCTCGGGTGTAGGGCCAGATACGCAGTATTTT
many	NA	TRBV5-6	TRBJ2-7	CASSAWAYEQYF	TGTGCCAGCAGCGCCTGGGCGTACGAGCAGTACTTC
NA	TRBD1	TRBV10-3	TRBJ2-3	CAISVDRAPDTQYF	TGTGCCATCAGTGTGGACAGGGCCCCAGATACGCAGTATTTT
NA	NA	TRBV20-1	TRBJ2-4	CSARGAKNIQYF	TGCAGTGCTAGGGGGGCCAAAAACATTCAGTACTTC
NA	NA	TRBV6-5	TRBJ1-1	CASSYGAGVTEAFF	TGTGCCAGCAGTTACGGGGCCGGGGTCACTGAAGCTTTCTTT
few	TRBD1	TRBV29-1	TRBJ2-7	CSVRGDRAYEQYF	TGCAGCGTTCGAGGGGACAGGGCCTACGAGCAGTACTTC
few	TRBD1	TRBV7-9	TRBJ2-7	CASSASPGTADYEQYF	TGTGCCAGCAGCGCGTCCCCCGGGACAGCGGACTACGAGCAGTACTTC
many	TRBD2	TRBV6-5	TRBJ2-1	CASSSGTSGGNYNEQFF	TGTGCCAGCAGTTCCGGGACTAGCGGGGGAAACTACAATGAGCAGTTCTTC
NA	NA	TRBV5-5	TRBJ2-1	CASSLVVVDEQFF	TGTGCCAGCAGCTTAGTTGTCGTGGATGAGCAGTTCTTC
few	TRBD1	TRBV6-5	TRBJ2-6	CASRLGTGLSGANVLTF	TGTGCCAGCAGGCTGGGGACAGGGCTATCTGGGGCCAACGTCCTGACTTTC
many	TRBD2	TRBV12-3/TRBV12-4	TRBJ2-5	CASSFASGNQETQYF	TGTGCCAGCAGTTTTGCTAGCGGGAACCAAGAGACCCAGTACTTC
few	NA	TRBV10-3	TRBJ1-6	CATKQSSYNSPLHF	TGTGCCACTAAACAGAGCTCCTATAATTCACCCCTCCACTTT
NA	TRBD1	TRBV5-1	TRBJ2-5	CASGLGQGSLGQETQYF	TGCGCCAGCGGCCTGGGACAGGGCTCCCTGGGTCAAGAGACCCAGTACTTC
NA	NA	TRBV7-9	TRBJ2-1	CASSLSSHEQFF	TGTGCCAGCAGCTTATCTTCGCATGAGCAGTTCTTC
NA	NA	TRBV7-2	TRBJ1-2	CASSPESLWANYGYTF	TGTGCCAGCAGCCCCGAGAGCCTTTGGGCTAACTATGGCTACACCTTC
many	NA	TRBV29-1	TRBJ2-1	CSVLPSRVNEQFF	TGCAGCGTTCTCCCGTCGCGGGTAAATGAGCAGTTCTTC
many	NA	TRBV7-2	TRBJ1-2	CASSLWDRYGYTF	TGTGCCAGCAGCCTTTGGGACCGCTATGGCTACACCTTC
NA	TRBD1	TRBV9	TRBJ1-2	CASSRDEGAGGYTF	TGTGCCAGCAGCAGAGACGAGGGGGCGGGAGGCTACACCTTC
few	TRBD1	TRBV10-3	TRBJ2-5	CAIRSGTGRETQYF	TGTGCCATCAGATCCGGGACAGGGCGAGAGACCCAGTACTTC
NA	NA	TRBV27	TRBJ2-5	CASRTGTFSQETQYF	TGTGCCAGCAGAACCGGGACCTTCTCACAAGAGACCCAGTACTTC
many	NA	TRBV27	TRBJ2-7	CASSLRTGAPYEQYF	TGTGCCAGCAGTCTGCGTACGGGGGCCCCTTACGAGCAGTACTTC
NA	NA	TRBV10-2	TRBJ2-1	CASTLLARYNNEQFF	TGCGCCAGCACCCTTCTAGCGAGGTACAACAATGAGCAGTTCTTC
few	TRBD2	TRBV25-1	TRBJ2-3	CASSNLRLAGGGDTQYF	TGTGCCAGCAGTAATCTTCGACTAGCGGGGGGAGGAGATACGCAGTATTTT
many	NA	TRBV12-3/TRBV12-4	TRBJ1-5	CASAETGYQPQHF	TGTGCCAGCGCTGAAACAGGGTATCAGCCCCAGCATTTT
NA	NA	TRBV18	TRBJ2-3	CASSPVGLDPDTQYF	TGTGCCAGCTCACCAGTAGGGCTTGATCCAGATACGCAGTATTTT
many	NA	TRBV27	TRBJ2-3	CASTTIRDLTDTQYF	TGTGCCAGTACAACAATCCGGGACCTGACAGATACGCAGTATTTT
NA	TRBD2	TRBV12-3/TRBV12-4	TRBJ2-3	CASSPNTRAGTGPAQYF	TGTGCCAGCAGTCCAAACACAAGAGCGGGGACGGGCCCAGCGCAGTATTTT
few	NA	TRBV6-5	TRBJ2-3	CASKYRGGTQYF	TGTGCCAGCAAGTACAGGGGAGGTACGCAGTATTTT
NA	NA	TRBV27	TRBJ1-5	CASSPLEGGPQHF	TGTGCCAGCAGCCCCCTAGAGGGTGGGCCCCAGCATTTT
NA	NA	TRBV29-1	TRBJ1-2	CSVLRGGGGYGYTF	TGCAGCGTCCTAAGAGGGGGAGGGGGCTATGGCTACACCTTC
NA	TRBD1	TRBV6-5	TRBJ1-1	CASSMRQGLTEAFF	TGTGCCAGCAGTATGCGACAGGGACTAACTGAAGCTTTCTTT
many	NA	TRBV28	TRBJ2-7	CATTPHTYEQYF	TGTGCCACCACACCCCACACGTACGAGCAGTACTTC
NA	NA	TRBV28	TRBJ2-5	CASSFSGRPQETQYF	TGTGCCAGCAGTTTCTCGGGACGGCCCCAAGAGACCCAGTACTTC
many	NA	TRBV20-1	TRBJ2-7	CSARAFAPYEQYF	TGCAGTGCTAGGGCTTTCGCTCCCTACGAGCAGTACTTC
many	NA	TRBV4-3	TRBJ2-3	CASSLDESSTDTQYF	TGCGCCAGCAGCCTGGACGAATCTAGCACAGATACGCAGTATTTT
many	NA	TRBV29-1	TRBJ1-2	CSVEGFPGDGYTF	TGCAGCGTTGAGGGGTTTCCAGGTGATGGCTACACCTTC
few	TRBD2	TRBV6-5	TRBJ2-1	CASSYPLTSGAYNEQFF	TGTGCCAGCAGTTACCCCCTGACTAGCGGTGCATACAATGAGCAGTTCTTC
NA	NA	TRBV29-1	TRBJ1-1	CSASSGGLNTEAFF	TGCAGCGCCTCTTCTGGGGGTCTGAACACTGAAGCTTTCTTT
many	NA	TRBV20-1	TRBJ1-3	CSARGGKEGENTIYF	TGCAGTGCTAGAGGCGGGAAGGAGGGTGAAAACACCATATATTTT